The rows below give T cell receptor beta chains drawn from one sample of a study of blood T cell repertoires in COVID-19. Only in-frame clones appear in the TCRdb table, and some are missing; sequencing was by immunoSEQ multiplex PCR. The sample has 250,000 to 350,000 clones, roughly 87% seen once. Source material: peripheral blood. The receptors stem from a man between 18 and 29 years old with active or convalescent COVID-19. Each CDR3 is given with its conserved first and last residue. A D gene is named only where the DNA matches it firmly. Not all rows give a size; the values are once, few, many and, for expanded clones, a class.

v_call	d_call	j_call	clone_size	cdr3_length	cdr3_nt	cdr3_aa
TRBV21-1	NA	TRBJ1-5	NA	15	TGTGCCAGCAGCAACAGGACAGGAGTCAATCAGCCCCAGCATTTT	CASSNRTGVNQPQHF
TRBV14	NA	TRBJ2-3	NA	15	TGTGCCAGCAGCCAAGACTTATCTGGCACAGATACGCAGTATTTT	CASSQDLSGTDTQYF
TRBV4-1	TRBD1	TRBJ2-1	NA	16	TGCGCCAGCAGCGCGACGGGACAGCTGGCCCTGAATGAGCAGTTCTTC	CASSATGQLALNEQFF
TRBV27	TRBD1	TRBJ2-7	NA	15	TGTGCCAGCAGTCCGCGACAGGGCAGATACTACGAGCAGTACTTC	CASSPRQGRYYEQYF
TRBV27	NA	TRBJ1-4	NA	16	TGTGCCAGCGCCCCCTGGGTGAGGGCAAAAAATGAAAAACTGTTTTTT	CASAPWVRAKNEKLFF
TRBV6-1	NA	TRBJ1-4	NA	15	TGTGCCAGCAGTGAAAGAGGCCACAATAATGAAAAACTGTTTTTT	CASSERGHNNEKLFF
TRBV18	NA	TRBJ1-1	NA	12	TGTGCCAGCTCACCAACATGGTCTGAAGCTTTCTTT	CASSPTWSEAFF
TRBV11-2	NA	TRBJ2-3	once	14	TGTGCCAGCAGCCACGGGTTGGGCACAGATACGCAGTATTTT	CASSHGLGTDTQYF
TRBV5-6	TRBD1	TRBJ2-7	NA	12	TGTGCCAGCAGCGGACAGGGGTACGAGCAGTACTTC	CASSGQGYEQYF
TRBV4-1	TRBD1	TRBJ2-1	NA	16	TGCGCCAGCAGCCAAGACCGACAGGGGGCGTCGCATGAGCAGTTCTTC	CASSQDRQGASHEQFF
TRBV4-1	TRBD1	TRBJ1-6	NA	17	TGCGCCAGCAGCCAAGATAGGGGACAGGGTTTTAGCTCACCCCTCCACTTT	CASSQDRGQGFSSPLHF
TRBV9	TRBD2	TRBJ2-1	NA	16	TGTGCCAGCAGCGGGGGCCTAGCGGGAGGGTACAATGAGCAGTTCTTC	CASSGGLAGGYNEQFF
TRBV10-3	NA	TRBJ2-7	NA	13	TGTGCCGACACGATAAACAGCTCCTACGAGCAGTACTTC	CADTINSSYEQYF
TRBV24-1	NA	TRBJ1-5	NA	16	TGTGCCACCAGTGATTCCCGCCAGGGATTTGATCAGCCCCAGCATTTT	CATSDSRQGFDQPQHF
TRBV11-2	NA	TRBJ1-1	NA	12	TGTGCCAGCAGCTTATCTTTCACTGAAGCTTTCTTT	CASSLSFTEAFF
TRBV5-6	NA	TRBJ2-1	few	15	TGTGCCAGCAGGCGCTCGGGAGTCGTCTACAATGAGCAGTTCTTC	CASRRSGVVYNEQFF
TRBV19	NA	TRBJ1-3	NA	17	TGTGCCAGTAGTTCCCAGAATCTTGTCGACGGGAGAAACACCATATATTTT	CASSSQNLVDGRNTIYF